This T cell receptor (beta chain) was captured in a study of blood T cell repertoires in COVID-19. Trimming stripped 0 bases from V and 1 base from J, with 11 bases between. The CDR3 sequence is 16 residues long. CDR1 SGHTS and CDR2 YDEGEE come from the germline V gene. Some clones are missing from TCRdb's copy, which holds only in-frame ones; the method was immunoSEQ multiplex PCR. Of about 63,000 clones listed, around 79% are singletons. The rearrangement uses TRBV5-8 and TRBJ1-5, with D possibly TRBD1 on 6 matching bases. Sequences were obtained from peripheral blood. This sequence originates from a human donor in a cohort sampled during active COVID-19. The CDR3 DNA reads TGTGCCAGCAGCTTGGGGCAGGGGTCGAGCAATCAGCCCCAGCATTTT. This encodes CASSLGQGSSNQPQHF.